This TCR beta chain was found in a study of blood T cell repertoires in COVID-19. About the study: Acute and convalescent COVID-19 samples came from the United States, Italy and Spain. From T cells, B-cell-depleted T cells, or PBMCs came the material, which was cDNA or gDNA.

This CDR3 has 15 residues. V lost 4 bases, J lost 5 bases, and 9 bases stayed unmatched. In germline, CDR1 is SGHRS, CDR2 YFSETQ. The repertoire was sequenced with immunoSEQ multiplex PCR; TCRdb's copy has only in-frame clones and lacks some. The sample has under 300,000 clones; around 86% are singletons. This chain links TRBV5-1 with TRBJ2-7; 10 nucleotides align to TRBD2. The TCR sequence derives from a man aged 18 to 30 who had recovered from COVID-19. Sequences were obtained from PBMCs or T cells enriched from blood (not recorded which). CDR3 region: CASSVTSSGRHEQYF. The CDR3 coding sequence is TGCGCCAGCAGCGTCACTTCTAGCGGGAGACACGAGCAGTACTTC.